The T cell receptor beta chain described here comes from a study of cytomegalovirus exposure and HLA in healthy donors. Germline CDR1 LNHDA, CDR2 SQIVND (reference sequence). Trimming cost V 7 bases and J 10 bases, with 19 bases left between them. This CDR3 has 13 amino acids. It was with 60 Vbeta and 13 Jbeta primers that the PCR ran. Profiled with immunoSEQ multiplex PCR; TCRdb holds only in-frame clones, not every one. The sample includes some 150,000 clones, under 10% of them seen just once. Study findings and constraints: An analysis that was carried out later associated some 17,000 TCR beta sequences with HLA alleles at 0.05 false discovery rate. Donor immune exposure was known only as CMV serostatus. The authors confirmed in vitro that a few CMV-associated chains were specific for CMV antigens.

About this clone: The antigen remains undetermined.

This chain links TRBV19 with TRBJ1-1; D is perhaps TRBD1 (5 bases). The sequence was obtained from a woman in her 40s in good health and CMV-seropositive. The sequencing sample was made of PBMCs. CDR3 region: CASKGDWSSGAFF. The DNA for the CDR3 is TGTGCCAGTAAAGGGGACTGGTCCTCTGGAGCTTTCTTT.